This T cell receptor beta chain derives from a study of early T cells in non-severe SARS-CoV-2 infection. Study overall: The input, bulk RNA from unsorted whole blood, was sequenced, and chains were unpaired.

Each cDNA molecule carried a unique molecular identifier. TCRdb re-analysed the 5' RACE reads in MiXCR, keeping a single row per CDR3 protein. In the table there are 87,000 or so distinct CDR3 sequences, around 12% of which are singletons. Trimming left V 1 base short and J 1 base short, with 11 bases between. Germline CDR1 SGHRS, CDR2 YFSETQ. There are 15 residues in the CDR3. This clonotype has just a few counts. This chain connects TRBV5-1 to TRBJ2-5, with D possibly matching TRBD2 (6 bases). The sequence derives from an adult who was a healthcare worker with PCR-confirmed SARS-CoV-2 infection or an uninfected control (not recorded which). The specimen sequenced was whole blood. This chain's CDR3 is CASSLNTGGQETQYF. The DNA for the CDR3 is TGCGCCAGCAGCTTGAATACCGGGGGCCAAGAGACCCAGTACTTC.